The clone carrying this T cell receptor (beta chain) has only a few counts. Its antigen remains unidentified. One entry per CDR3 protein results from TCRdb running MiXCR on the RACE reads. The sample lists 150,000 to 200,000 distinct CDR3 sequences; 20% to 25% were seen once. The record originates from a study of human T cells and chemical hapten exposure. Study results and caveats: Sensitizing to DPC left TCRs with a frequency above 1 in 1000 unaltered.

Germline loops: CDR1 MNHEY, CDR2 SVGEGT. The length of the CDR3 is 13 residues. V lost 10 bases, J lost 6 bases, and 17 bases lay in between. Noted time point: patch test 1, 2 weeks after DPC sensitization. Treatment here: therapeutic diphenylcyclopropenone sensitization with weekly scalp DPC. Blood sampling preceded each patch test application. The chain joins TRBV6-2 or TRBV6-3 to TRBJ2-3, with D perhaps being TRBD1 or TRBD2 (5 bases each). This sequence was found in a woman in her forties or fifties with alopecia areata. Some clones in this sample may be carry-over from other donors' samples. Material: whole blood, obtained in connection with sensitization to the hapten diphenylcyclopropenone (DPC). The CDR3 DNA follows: TGTGCCATATTGGGGGATCAGAAGGATACGCAGTATTTT. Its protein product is CAILGDQKDTQYF.